Following are 17 T cell receptor beta chains from one sample sequenced in a study of CD8+ T cells in alopecia areata. The treatment is: oral pan-JAK inhibitor, 5-10 mg twice daily. cDNA reverse transcribed from extracted RNA served as the sequencing template. TCRdb keeps only in-frame clones here, not all; method: immunoSEQ multiplex PCR. The data show roughly 120,000 clones, around three fifths seen once. The specimen was CD4+ T cells sorted from blood, collected at week 24, from a patient treated with tofacitinib. These receptors originate from a human donor with alopecia areata.

The gene calls are TRBV14 and TRBJ2-1; 10 nucleotides align to TRBD2. Germline-derived CDR1 and CDR2 are SGHDN and FVKESK. This CDR3 has 16 amino acids. V shed 2 bases and J 9 bases; nucleotides not matched to a gene: 10. The CDR3 protein is CASSQRLPAGGSEQFF. In nucleotides, the CDR3 is TGTGCCAGCAGCCAACGGTTGCCAGCGGGGGGGAGTGAGCAGTTCTTC. The variable domain in full, with the rest retrieved from reference TRBV14 and TRBJ2-1, is EAGVTQFPSHSVIEKGQTVTLRCDPISGHDNLYWYRRVMGKEIKFLLHFVKESKQDESGMPNNRFLAERTGGTYSTLKVQPAELEDSGVYFCASSQRLPAGGSEQFFGPGTRLTVL.

This chain connects TRBV27 to TRBJ1-2; D is ambiguous. Trimming shortened V by 4 bases and J by 8 bases, and 14 bases separated the two germline ends. Germline V gene lookup returns CDR1 MNHEY and CDR2 SMNVEV (reference sequence). The CDR3 spans 13 residues. In DNA, the CDR3 is TGTGCCAGCAGTTCAAGTCCCATGAGGGGCTACACCTTC. The encoded protein is CASSSSPMRGYTF.

The chain links TRBV29-1 to TRBJ2-3; perhaps TRBD2 as D (6 bases). The CDR3 is made up of 14 amino acids. The V and J ends lost 7 bases and 1 base respectively, with 15 bases between them. Germline values: CDR1 SQVTM, CDR2 ANQGSEA. The CDR3 coding sequence is TGCAGCGCGGGGGTCCTGTGGGGCACAGATACGCAGTATTTT. Translated, it gives CSAGVLWGTDTQYF.

The chain joins TRBV2 to TRBJ2-2; 9 positions agree with TRBD2. The CDR3 consists of 15 residues. With V trimmed by 6 bases and J by 1 base, 3 bases remained unmatched. Per the germline V gene, CDR1 is SNHLY and CDR2 is FYNNEI. CDR3 in amino acids: CASSNSGGNTGELFF. The CDR3 DNA is TGTGCCAGCAGCAATAGCGGGGGGAACACCGGGGAGCTGTTTTTT.

The chain is built from TRBV29-1 and TRBJ1-1; no definite D call. Germline CDR1 and CDR2: SQVTM and ANQGSEA. This CDR3 has 11 residues. With 4 bases removed from V and 3 bases from J, the gap between germline ends came to 6 bases. CDR3 nucleotide sequence: TGCAGCGTTGTCCCCCACACTGAAGCTTTCTTT. It is translated as CSVVPHTEAFF.

In its sample, this clone was seen a few times. The chain is built from TRBV2 and TRBJ2-5; TRBD2 might be the D (5 bases). CDR3 length: 13 residues. Trimming left V 7 bases short and J 2 bases short, with 11 bases between. Germline V gene data show CDR1 as SNHLY and CDR2 as FYNNEI. The CDR3 bases are TGTGCCAGCATCCCGGGGAGTCAAGAGACCCAGTACTTC. This gives the protein CASIPGSQETQYF.

This chain connects TRBV5-1 to TRBJ2-1; D not resolved. Deletions cut 5 bases from V and 7 bases from J, with 13 bases between. The CDR3 sequence is 13 residues long. CDR1 SGHRS and CDR2 YFSETQ come from the germline V gene. DNA of the CDR3: TGCGCCAGCAGGTCCGACTCTCCGAATGAGCAGTTCTTC. Its protein is CASRSDSPNEQFF.

This chain connects TRBV5-1 to TRBJ2-7, with 9 bases lining up with TRBD1. Looked up from germline, CDR1 is SGHRS and CDR2 is YFSETQ. The CDR3 has 13 residues. The V and J ends lost 6 bases and 2 bases, in that order; junction bases with no gene match: 3. The CDR3 DNA reads TGCGCCAGCACCGGGACAGGGCCCTACGAGCAGTACTTC. It is translated as CASTGTGPYEQYF.

Ten or more counts support this clone. This rearrangement joins TRBV27 to TRBJ1-2; D is unresolved. Trimming removed 8 bases from V and 0 bases from J, with 19 bases in between. The CDR3 runs 16 residues. CDR1 is MNHEY and CDR2 is SMNVEV in the germline V gene (reference sequence). CDR3 DNA: TGTGCCAGCTCCGATCTAAAGGAGTCAGCTAACTATGGCTACACCTTC. It yields the protein CASSDLKESANYGYTF.

This chain links TRBV7-2 with TRBJ2-5; D might be TRBD1 (6 bases). The germline CDR1 and CDR2 sequences are SGHTA and FQGNSA. Trimming removed 9 bases from V and 2 bases from J, with 13 bases in between. The CDR3 runs to 13 residues. CDR3 residues: CASTRGTQETQYF. CDR3 sequence (DNA): TGTGCCAGTACCAGGGGCACGCAAGAGACCCAGTACTTC. The complete variable domain, with remaining parts taken from reference TRBV7-2 and TRBJ2-5, reads GAGVSQSPSNKVTEKGKDVELRCDPISGHTALYWYRQSLGQGLEFLIYFQGNSAPDKSGLPSDRFSAERTGGSVSTLTIQRTQQEDSAVYLCASTRGTQETQYFGPGTRLLVL.

In its sample, this clone is large. The chain combines TRBV6-5 with TRBJ2-5; no firm D call. The CDR3 is 13 amino acids. The V gene's germline CDR1 is MNHEY and CDR2 SVGAGI. V gave up 4 bases and J gave up 3 bases, with 9 bases separating them. The CDR3 sequence: CASSFRREETQYF. CDR3 DNA: TGTGCCAGCAGTTTCAGGAGAGAAGAGACCCAGTACTTC.

The chain couples TRBV4-1 to TRBJ2-7; tentative D call: TRBD2 (5 bases). V lost 4 bases to trimming and J lost 0 bases, with 16 bases between them. Germline V CDR1 and CDR2: MGHRA, YSYEKL. The CDR3 is made up of 16 amino acids. In DNA form, the CDR3 reads TGCGCCAGCAGCCCCCCAGGCGTGGGGAGCTCCTACGAGCAGTACTTC. It is translated as CASSPPGVGSSYEQYF.

The chain links TRBV30 to TRBJ1-5; TRBD1 might be the D (5 bases). V was shortened by 2 bases and J by 5 bases, with 10 bases between the two germline ends. The germline V gene encodes CDR1 GTSNPN and CDR2 SVGIG (reference sequence). This CDR3 contains 13 residues. For the CDR3, the DNA is TGTGCCTGGAGTCTGCGGGGGGATCAGCCCCAGCATTTT. This sequence encodes CAWSLRGDQPQHF. Combining the CDR3 with reference TRBV30 and TRBJ1-5 gives the whole variable domain SQTIHQWPATLVQPVGSPLSLECTVEGTSNPNLYWYRQAAGRGLQLLFYSVGIGQISSEVPQNLSASRPQDRQFILSSKKLLLSDSGFYLCAWSLRGDQPQHFGDGTRLSIL.

This clone occurred a few times. The chain joins TRBV10-3 to TRBJ2-5; weak D call: TRBD1 (5 bases). V lost 3 bases, J lost 3 bases, and 5 bases lay in between. CDR1 is ENHRY and CDR2 is SYGVKD in the germline V gene. This CDR3 comprises 12 residues. The CDR3, as DNA: TGTGCCATCAGTGACAGGGAAGAGACCCAGTACTTC. Residues: CAISDREETQYF.

The table lists this clone with a count of one. The chain joins TRBV7-8 to TRBJ1-2; no clear D. V lost 1 base, J lost 2 bases, and 5 bases lay in between. Germline CDR1 and CDR2: SGHVS and FQNEAQ. The CDR3 totals 13 residues. The CDR3 sequence: CASSLVSNYGYTF. For the CDR3, the DNA is TGTGCCAGCAGCTTAGTGTCCAACTATGGCTACACCTTC.

This clone turned up a few times. This rearrangement joins TRBV15 to TRBJ2-1, with TRBD1 matching over 7 bases. Trimming at V came to 0 bases and at J to 7 bases, leaving 15 bases not matched to a gene. CDR1 LNHNV and CDR2 YYDKDF come from the germline V gene (reference sequence). The CDR3 totals 18 residues. This CDR3 reads CATSRDPGRARGTNEQFF. In nucleotides, the CDR3 is TGTGCCACCAGCAGAGATCCCGGTCGTGCCAGGGGGACGAATGAGCAGTTCTTC.

This rearrangement joins TRBV18 to TRBJ1-5, with no clear D. V lost 4 bases and J lost 6, with 10 bases in between. CDR3 length: 13 amino acids. Per germline, CDR1 KGHSH and CDR2 LQKENI. The CDR3 loop is CASSRDLGQPQHF. The DNA for the CDR3 is TGTGCCAGCTCACGGGATCTGGGTCAGCCCCAGCATTTT.